These T cell receptor beta chains were read from a single sample in a study of blood T cell repertoires in COVID-19. Generated by immunoSEQ multiplex PCR, the TCRdb table keeps only in-frame clones and is missing some. The repertoire includes hundreds of thousands of clones, around 87% of them detected once, and 2% to 3% sits in the top ten. The sample taken for sequencing was PBMCs or T cells enriched from blood (not recorded which). These receptors all come from a woman aged 18 to 35 who had recovered from COVID-19. Each CDR3 is given with its conserved first and last residue.

>TRBJ1-3|TRBV6-5
CASRRGGPGNTIYF
>TRBJ2-1|TRBV5-6
CASTLSGGPYNEQFF
>TRBJ2-1|TRBV27
CASSLGLVDEQFF
>TRBJ2-7|TRBV20-1
CSARGGYEQYF
>TRBJ1-2|TRBV5-1
CASSLSSDYGYTF
>TRBJ2-3|TRBV20-1
CSAYTDTQYF
>TRBJ2-2|TRBV5-1
CASSAGFIGTGELFF
>TRBJ1-3|TRBV19
CASSFQGGGNTIYF
>TRBJ1-2|TRBV28
CASSFVGQGFYGYTF
>TRBJ1-4|TRBV7-6
CASSLEAQGGNEKLFF
>TRBJ2-3|TRBV5-1
CASSSGGGGFSDTQYF
>TRBJ2-5|TRBV2
CASSGNRGLLETQYF
>TRBJ2-7|TRBV25-1
CASRDPGQLSYEQYF
>TRBJ1-3|TRBV6-6
CASSPPPDRPGNTIYF
>TRBJ1-1|TRBV18
CASSPDRQGWNTEAFF
>TRBJ2-7|TRBV7-9
CASSLVDKTYEQYF
>TRBJ1-5|TRBV9
CASSVGPSLSNQPQHF
>TRBJ1-2|TRBV6-5
CASSYKGDTAGYTF
>TRBJ2-7|TRBV10-1
CASIGQGTYEQYF
>TRBJ2-1|TRBV11-3
CASSRLAGDNEQFF
>TRBJ2-2|TRBV6-2/TRBV6-3
CASSYANGGGELFF
>TRBJ1-6|TRBV25-1
CASSVFLQVSSYNSPLHF
>TRBJ1-2|TRBV6-5
CASSYSLQGGLYGYTF
>TRBJ2-2|TRBV5-1
CASSPRTSGGIPGELFF
>TRBJ1-2|TRBV18
CASSPGTGGFGYGYTF
>TRBJ2-7|TRBV7-2
CASSLALGAYEQYF
>TRBJ2-2|TRBV6-5
CASEGDTGELFF
>TRBJ1-1|TRBV15
CATSRGGRRAYTEAFF
>TRBJ1-5|TRBV5-1
CASSLDSYQPQHF
>TRBJ1-1|TRBV10-2
CASSDLGGFNTEAFF
>TRBJ2-2|TRBV3-1/TRBV3-2
CASSHVERTGELFF
>TRBJ1-2|TRBV12-3/TRBV12-4
CASSPWDSYGYTF
>TRBJ2-5|TRBV11-3
CASSLDEFETQYF
>TRBJ2-1|TRBV29-1
CSALASSSYNEQFF
>TRBJ2-7|TRBV25-1
CASSEWEGRSYEQYF
>TRBJ2-7|TRBV11-1
CASSPRLARLEQYF
>TRBJ1-2|TRBV6-5
CASSRGDINYGYTF
>TRBJ2-2|TRBV2
CASPRGGASGELFF
>TRBJ1-2|TRBV19
CASSIRHQNPYGYTF
>TRBJ1-2|TRBV2
CASISTLNYGYTF
>TRBJ2-6|TRBV7-8
CASSFLGRRSGANVLTF
>TRBJ2-7|TRBV7-9
CASSLTAGPYEQYF
>TRBJ2-1|TRBV2
CASSGRRRHEQFF
>TRBJ1-5|TRBV2
CASFSGRGMPQHF
>TRBJ1-1|TRBV3-1/TRBV3-2
CASSLPRGENTEAFF